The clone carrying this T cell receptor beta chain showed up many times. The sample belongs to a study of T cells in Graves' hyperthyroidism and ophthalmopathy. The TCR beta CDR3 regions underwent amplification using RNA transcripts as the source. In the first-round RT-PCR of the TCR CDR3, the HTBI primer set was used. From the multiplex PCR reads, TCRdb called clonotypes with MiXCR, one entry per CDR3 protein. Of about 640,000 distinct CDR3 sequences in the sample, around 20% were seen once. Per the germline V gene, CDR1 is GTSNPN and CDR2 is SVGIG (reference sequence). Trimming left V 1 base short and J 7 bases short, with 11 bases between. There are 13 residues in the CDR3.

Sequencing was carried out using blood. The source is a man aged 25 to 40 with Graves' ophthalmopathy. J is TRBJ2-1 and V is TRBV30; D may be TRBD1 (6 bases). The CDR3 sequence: CAWSETGYNEQFF. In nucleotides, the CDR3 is TGTGCCTGGAGTGAGACAGGTTATAATGAGCAGTTCTTC.